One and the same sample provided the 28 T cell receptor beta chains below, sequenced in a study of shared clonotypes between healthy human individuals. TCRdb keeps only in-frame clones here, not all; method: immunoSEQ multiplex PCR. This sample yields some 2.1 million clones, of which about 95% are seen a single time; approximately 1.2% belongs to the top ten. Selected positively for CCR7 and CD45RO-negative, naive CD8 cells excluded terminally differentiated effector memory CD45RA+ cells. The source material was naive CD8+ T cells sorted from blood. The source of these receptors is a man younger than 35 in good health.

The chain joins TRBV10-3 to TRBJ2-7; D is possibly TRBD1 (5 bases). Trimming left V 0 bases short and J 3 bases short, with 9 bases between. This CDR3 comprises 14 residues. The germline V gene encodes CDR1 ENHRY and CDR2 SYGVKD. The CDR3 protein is CAISESRGRYEQYF. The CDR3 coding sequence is TGTGCCATCAGTGAGTCAAGGGGCCGCTACGAGCAGTACTTC.

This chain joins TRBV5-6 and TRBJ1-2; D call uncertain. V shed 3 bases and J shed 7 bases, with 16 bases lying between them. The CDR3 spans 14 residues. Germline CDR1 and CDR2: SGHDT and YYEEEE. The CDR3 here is CASSWTGGGLGYTF. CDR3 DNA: TGTGCCAGCAGCTGGACGGGTGGAGGTCTTGGCTACACCTTC.

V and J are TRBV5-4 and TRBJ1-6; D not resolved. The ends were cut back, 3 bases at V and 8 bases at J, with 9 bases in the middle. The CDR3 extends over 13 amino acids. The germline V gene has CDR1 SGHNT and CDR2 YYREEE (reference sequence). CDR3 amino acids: CASSSWGDSPLHF. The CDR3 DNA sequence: TGTGCCAGCAGCTCATGGGGTGATTCACCCCTCCACTTT.

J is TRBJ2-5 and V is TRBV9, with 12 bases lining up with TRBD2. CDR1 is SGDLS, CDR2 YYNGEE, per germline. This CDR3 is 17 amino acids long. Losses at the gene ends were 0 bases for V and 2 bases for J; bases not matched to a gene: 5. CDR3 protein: CASSVGLAGDLQETQYF. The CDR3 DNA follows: TGTGCCAGCAGCGTAGGACTAGCGGGGGACCTTCAAGAGACCCAGTACTTC.

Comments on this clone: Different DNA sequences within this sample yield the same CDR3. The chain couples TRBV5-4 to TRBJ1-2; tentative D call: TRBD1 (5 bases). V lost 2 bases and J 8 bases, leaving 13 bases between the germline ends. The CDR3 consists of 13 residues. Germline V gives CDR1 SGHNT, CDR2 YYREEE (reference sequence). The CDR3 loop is CASSFRGGDGYTF. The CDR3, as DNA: TGTGCCAGCAGCTTTCGGGGGGGAGACGGCTACACCTTC.

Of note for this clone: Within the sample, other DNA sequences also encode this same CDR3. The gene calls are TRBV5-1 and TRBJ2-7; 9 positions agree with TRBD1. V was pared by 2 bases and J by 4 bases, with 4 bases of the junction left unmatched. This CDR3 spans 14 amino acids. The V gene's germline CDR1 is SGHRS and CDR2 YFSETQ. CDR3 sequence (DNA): TGCGCCAGCAGCTTTGGACAGGGGAGTTACGAGCAGTACTTC. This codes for CASSFGQGSYEQYF. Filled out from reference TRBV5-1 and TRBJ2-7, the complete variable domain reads KAGVTQTPRYLIKTRGQQVTLSCSPISGHRSVSWYQQTPGQGLQFLFEYFSETQRNKGNFPGRFSGRQFSNSRSEMNVSTLELGDSALYLCASSFGQGSYEQYFGPGTRLTVT.

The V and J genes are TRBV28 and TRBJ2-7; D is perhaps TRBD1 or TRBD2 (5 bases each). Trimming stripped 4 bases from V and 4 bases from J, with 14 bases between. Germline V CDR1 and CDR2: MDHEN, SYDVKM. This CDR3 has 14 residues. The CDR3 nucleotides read TGTGCCAGCAGTTCGCCCGGGACCTTTTACGAGCAGTACTTC. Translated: CASSSPGTFYEQYF. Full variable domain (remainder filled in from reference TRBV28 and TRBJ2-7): DVKVTQSSRYLVKRTGEKVFLECVQDMDHENMFWYRQDPGLGLRLIYFSYDVKMKEKGDIPEGYSVSREKKERFSLILESASTNQTSMYLCASSSPGTFYEQYFGPGTRLTVT.

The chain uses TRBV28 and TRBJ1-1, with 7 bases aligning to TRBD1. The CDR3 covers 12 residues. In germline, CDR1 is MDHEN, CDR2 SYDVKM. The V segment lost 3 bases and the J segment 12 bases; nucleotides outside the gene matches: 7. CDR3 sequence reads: CASSFGQGGTFF. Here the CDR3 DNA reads TGTGCCAGCAGTTTCGGGCAGGGGGGAACTTTCTTT.

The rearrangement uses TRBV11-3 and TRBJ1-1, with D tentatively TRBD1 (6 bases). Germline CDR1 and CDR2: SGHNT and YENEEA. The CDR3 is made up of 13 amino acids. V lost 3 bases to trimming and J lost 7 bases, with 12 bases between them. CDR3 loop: CASSFSQGSEAFF. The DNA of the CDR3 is TGTGCCAGCAGCTTCAGCCAGGGGAGTGAAGCTTTCTTT.

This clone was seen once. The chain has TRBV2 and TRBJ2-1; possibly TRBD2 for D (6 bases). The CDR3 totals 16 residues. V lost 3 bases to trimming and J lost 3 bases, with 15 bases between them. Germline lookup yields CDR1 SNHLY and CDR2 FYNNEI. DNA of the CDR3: TGTGCCAGCAGTGACCCGTCTAGCGAGAACTACAATGAGCAGTTCTTC. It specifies CASSDPSSENYNEQFF.

CDR3 bases: TGCGCCAGCAGCCAATATACCCGGGATACGCAGTATTTT. Amino acid sequence: CASSQYTRDTQYF. This sequence joins TRBV4-3 and TRBJ2-3; no definite D call. Trimming cost V 2 bases and J 6 bases, with 9 bases left between them. The CDR3 runs to 13 residues. CDR1 and CDR2 (germline): LGHNA, YSLEER.

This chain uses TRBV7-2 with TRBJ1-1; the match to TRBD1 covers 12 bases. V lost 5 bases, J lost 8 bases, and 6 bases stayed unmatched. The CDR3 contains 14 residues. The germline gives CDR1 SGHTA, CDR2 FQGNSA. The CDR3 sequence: CASSAGTGGSEAFF. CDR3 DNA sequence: TGTGCCAGCAGCGCGGGGACAGGGGGCTCCGAAGCTTTCTTT.

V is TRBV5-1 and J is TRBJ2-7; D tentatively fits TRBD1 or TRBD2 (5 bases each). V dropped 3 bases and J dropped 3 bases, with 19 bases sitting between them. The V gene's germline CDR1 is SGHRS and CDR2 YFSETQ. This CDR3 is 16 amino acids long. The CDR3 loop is CASSSPRDAADYEQYF. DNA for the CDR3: TGCGCCAGCAGCTCCCCCCGGGACGCCGCTGACTACGAGCAGTACTTC.

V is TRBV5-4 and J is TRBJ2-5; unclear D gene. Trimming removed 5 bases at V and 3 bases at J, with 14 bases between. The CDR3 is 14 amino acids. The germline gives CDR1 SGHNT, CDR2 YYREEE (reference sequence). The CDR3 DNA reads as TGTGCCAGCAGTTTCACGGGTGGAGAAGAGACCCAGTACTTC. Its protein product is CASSFTGGEETQYF. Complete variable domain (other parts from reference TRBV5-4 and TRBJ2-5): ETGVTQSPTHLIKTRGQQVTLRCSSQSGHNTVSWYQQALGQGPQFIFQYYREEENGRGNFPPRFSGLQFPNYSSELNVNALELDDSALYLCASSFTGGEETQYFGPGTRLLVL.

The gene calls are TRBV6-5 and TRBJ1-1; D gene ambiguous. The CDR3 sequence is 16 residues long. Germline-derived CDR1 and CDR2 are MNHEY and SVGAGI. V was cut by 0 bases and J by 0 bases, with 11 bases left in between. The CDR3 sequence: CASSYSMAGMNTEAFF. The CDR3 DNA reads TGTGCCAGCAGTTACTCGATGGCAGGCATGAACACTGAAGCTTTCTTT.

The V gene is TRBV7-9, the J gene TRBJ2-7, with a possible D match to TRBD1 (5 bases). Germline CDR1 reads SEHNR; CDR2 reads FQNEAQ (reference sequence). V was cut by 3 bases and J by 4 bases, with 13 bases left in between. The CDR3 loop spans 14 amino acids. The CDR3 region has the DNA TGTGCCAGCAGCTTGCAGGTCAGGGATTACGAGCAGTACTTC. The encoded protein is CASSLQVRDYEQYF. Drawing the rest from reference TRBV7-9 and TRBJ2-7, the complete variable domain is DTGVSQNPRHKITKRGQNVTFRCDPISEHNRLYWYRQTLGQGPEFLTYFQNEAQLEKSRLLSDRFSAERPKGSFSTLEIQRTEQGDSAMYLCASSLQVRDYEQYFGPGTRLTVT.

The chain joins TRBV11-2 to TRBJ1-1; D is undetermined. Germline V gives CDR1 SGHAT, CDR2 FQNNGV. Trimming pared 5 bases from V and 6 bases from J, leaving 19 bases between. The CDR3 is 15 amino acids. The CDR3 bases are TGTGCCAGCAGCCCCTCCCCGGATGGGGTCGCTGAAGCTTTCTTT. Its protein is CASSPSPDGVAEAFF.

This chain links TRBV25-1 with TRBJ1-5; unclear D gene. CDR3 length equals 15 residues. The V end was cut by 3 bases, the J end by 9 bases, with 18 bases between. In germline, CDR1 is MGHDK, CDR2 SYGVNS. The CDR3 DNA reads TGTGCCAGCAGTGACGGCTCCCAAGCATCATTGCCCCAGCATTTT. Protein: CASSDGSQASLPQHF.

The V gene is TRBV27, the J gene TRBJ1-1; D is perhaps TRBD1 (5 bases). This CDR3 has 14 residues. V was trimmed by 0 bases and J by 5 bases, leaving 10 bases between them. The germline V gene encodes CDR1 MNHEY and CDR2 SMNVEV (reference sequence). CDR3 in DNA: TGTGCCAGCAGTTTATCTGAGGGGAGAACTGAAGCTTTCTTT. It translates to CASSLSEGRTEAFF.

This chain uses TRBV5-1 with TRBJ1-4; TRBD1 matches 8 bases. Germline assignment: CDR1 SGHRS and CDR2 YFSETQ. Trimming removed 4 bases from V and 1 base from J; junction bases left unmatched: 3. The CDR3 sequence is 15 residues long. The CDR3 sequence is CASSTTGGTNEKLFF. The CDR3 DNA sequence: TGCGCCAGCAGCACCACAGGGGGAACTAATGAAAAACTGTTTTTT.

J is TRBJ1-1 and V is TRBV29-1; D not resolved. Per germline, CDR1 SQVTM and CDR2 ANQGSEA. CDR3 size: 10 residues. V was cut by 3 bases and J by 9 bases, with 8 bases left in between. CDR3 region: CSVDGEKAFF. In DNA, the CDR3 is TGCAGCGTTGACGGGGAGAAAGCTTTCTTT.

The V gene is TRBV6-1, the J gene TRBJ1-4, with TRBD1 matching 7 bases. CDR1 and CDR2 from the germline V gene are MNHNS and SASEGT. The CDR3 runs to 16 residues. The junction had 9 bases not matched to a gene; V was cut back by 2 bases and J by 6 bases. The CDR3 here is CASSEHFQGEDEKLFF. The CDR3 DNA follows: TGTGCCAGCAGTGAACATTTTCAGGGGGAAGATGAAAAACTGTTTTTT.

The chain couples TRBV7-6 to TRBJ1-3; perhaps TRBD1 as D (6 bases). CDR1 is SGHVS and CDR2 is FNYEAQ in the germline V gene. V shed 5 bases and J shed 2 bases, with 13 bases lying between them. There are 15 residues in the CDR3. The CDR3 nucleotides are TGTGCCAGCAGCCCAACAGGGAATCCTGGAAACACCATATATTTT. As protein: CASSPTGNPGNTIYF.

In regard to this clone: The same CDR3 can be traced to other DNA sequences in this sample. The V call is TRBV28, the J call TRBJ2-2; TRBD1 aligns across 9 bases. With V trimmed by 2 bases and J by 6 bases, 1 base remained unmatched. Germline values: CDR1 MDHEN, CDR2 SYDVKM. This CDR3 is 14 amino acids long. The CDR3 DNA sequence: TGTGCCAGCAGTTTAACAGGGGGCCCCGGGGAGCTGTTTTTT. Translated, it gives CASSLTGGPGELFF. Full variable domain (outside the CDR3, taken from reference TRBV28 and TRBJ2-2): DVKVTQSSRYLVKRTGEKVFLECVQDMDHENMFWYRQDPGLGLRLIYFSYDVKMKEKGDIPEGYSVSREKKERFSLILESASTNQTSMYLCASSLTGGPGELFFGEGSRLTVL.

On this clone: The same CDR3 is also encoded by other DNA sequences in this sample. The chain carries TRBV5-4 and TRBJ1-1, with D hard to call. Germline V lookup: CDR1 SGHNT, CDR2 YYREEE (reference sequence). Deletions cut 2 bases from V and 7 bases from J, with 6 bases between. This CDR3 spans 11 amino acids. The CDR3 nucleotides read TGTGCCAGCAGCTTCGGCAGTGAAGCTTTCTTT. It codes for CASSFGSEAFF.

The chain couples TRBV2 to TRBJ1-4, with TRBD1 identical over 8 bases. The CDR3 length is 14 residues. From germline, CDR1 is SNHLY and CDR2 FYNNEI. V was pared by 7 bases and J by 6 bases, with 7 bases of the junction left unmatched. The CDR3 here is CASMKDRADEKLFF. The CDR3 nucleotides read TGTGCCAGCATGAAGGACAGGGCGGATGAAAAACTGTTTTTT.

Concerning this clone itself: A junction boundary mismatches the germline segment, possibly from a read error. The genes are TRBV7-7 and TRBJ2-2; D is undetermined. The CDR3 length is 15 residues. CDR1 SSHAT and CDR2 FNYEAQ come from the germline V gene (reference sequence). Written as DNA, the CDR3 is TGTGCTAGCAGCTTGATCCCCTCTCCGGCCGGGGAGCTGTTTTTT. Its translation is CASSLIPSPAGELFF.

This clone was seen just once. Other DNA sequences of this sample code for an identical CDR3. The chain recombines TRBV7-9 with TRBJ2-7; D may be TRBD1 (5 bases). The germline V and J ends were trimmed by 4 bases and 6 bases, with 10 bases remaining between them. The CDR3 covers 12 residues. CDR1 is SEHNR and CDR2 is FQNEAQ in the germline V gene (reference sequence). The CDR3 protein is CASSSQGGEQYF. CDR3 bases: TGTGCCAGCAGCTCCCAGGGCGGCGAGCAGTACTTC.